This passage covers 20 T cell receptor beta chains from one sample sequenced in a study of shared clonotypes between healthy human individuals. Profiling relied on immunoSEQ multiplex PCR, and the TCRdb table lists in-frame clones only, not all of them. Of millions of clones listed, 80% to 95% are singletons. The specimen sequenced was naive CD4+ T cells from PBMCs. Subset specified: CD45RA+ positively selected. Receptors originate from a man between 18 and 29 years old in good health. Some clones in this sample may be carry-over from other donors' samples.

The CDR3 DNA follows: TGTGCCAGCAGCCAGGAGACCTACGAGCAGTACTTC. Translating it yields CASSQETYEQYF. This chain connects TRBV11-2 to TRBJ2-7; the D is unclear. The CDR3 loop spans 12 amino acids. Germline V gives CDR1 SGHAT, CDR2 FQNNGV. V lost 5 bases and J lost 2, with 7 bases in between.

This clone was found a few times. The chain carries TRBV19 and TRBJ1-1, with 7 bases lining up with TRBD1. Trimming took 5 bases from V and 0 from J; bases not matched to a gene: 12. In germline, CDR1 is LNHDA, CDR2 SQIVND (reference sequence). The CDR3 sequence is 17 residues long. CDR3 nucleotides: TGTGCCAGTAGTGCTCGGACAGGCGGTATAATGAACACTGAAGCTTTCTTT. Translation: CASSARTGGIMNTEAFF.

This sequence joins TRBV7-3 and TRBJ2-1; perhaps TRBD1 as D (6 bases). Germline V gene data show CDR1 as SGHTA and CDR2 as FQGTGA. V was clipped by 4 bases and J by 10 bases, with 14 bases between them. The CDR3 has 13 residues. CDR3 sequence: CASSWGPGTEQFF. As DNA, the CDR3 is TGTGCCAGCAGCTGGGGCCCCGGGACAGAGCAGTTCTTC.

The chain is built from TRBV11-3 and TRBJ1-3, with D unresolved. V lost 4 bases and J 3 bases, leaving 7 bases between the germline ends. In germline, CDR1 is SGHNT, CDR2 YENEEA. This CDR3 is 13 amino acids long. The CDR3: CASSSANGNTIYF. The CDR3 coding sequence is TGTGCCAGCAGCTCAGCGAATGGAAACACCATATATTTT.

This sequence joins TRBV28 and TRBJ1-5; 7 bases align to TRBD1. Germline values: CDR1 MDHEN, CDR2 SYDVKM. With 2 bases clipped from V and 3 bases from J, the junction kept 4 bases outside the gene matches. The CDR3 extends over 15 amino acids. The CDR3 here is CASSLPQGVNQPQHF. The CDR3 DNA reads as TGTGCCAGCAGTTTACCGCAGGGGGTCAATCAGCCCCAGCATTTT.

The V and J genes are TRBV21-1 and TRBJ2-7; the table's D call, TRBD1, was not checked against the DNA. TRBV21-1 is reported as a pseudogene. CDR3 length: 17 amino acids. The CDR3 nucleotides are TGTGCCAGCAGAGCCGGTACCGGACCCAGGGGGCCCTACGAGCAGTACTTC. It is translated as CASRAGTGPRGPYEQYF.

The genes are TRBV9 and TRBJ1-4; TRBD1 agrees at 10 bases. Per the germline V gene, CDR1 is SGDLS and CDR2 is YYNGEE. The CDR3 has 15 residues. Losses at the gene ends were 0 bases for V and 7 bases for J; bases not matched to a gene: 3. CDR3 in amino acids: CASSVGGTGVEKLFF. The CDR3 bases are TGTGCCAGCAGCGTAGGCGGGACAGGGGTTGAAAAACTGTTTTTT.

V and J are TRBV5-1 and TRBJ1-1; D gene unclear. Trimming removed 0 bases from V and 1 base from J, with 7 bases in between. The germline gives CDR1 SGHRS, CDR2 YFSETQ. The CDR3 loop spans 14 amino acids. The DNA of the CDR3 is TGCGCCAGCAGCTTGGTGGCAGCGAACACTGAAGCTTTCTTT. Encoded protein: CASSLVAANTEAFF.

V usage is TRBV6-1 and J usage is TRBJ2-1; the match to TRBD2 covers 9 bases. CDR1 is MNHNS and CDR2 is SASEGT in the germline V gene. The CDR3 sequence is 15 residues long. The trim removed 8 bases at V and 1 base at J, leaving 6 bases unmatched. CDR3 protein: CASLLAGVSYNEQFF. DNA for the CDR3: TGTGCCAGCCTTTTAGCGGGAGTGTCCTACAATGAGCAGTTCTTC.

The chain recombines TRBV27 with TRBJ1-1; D gene uncertain. V lost 3 bases, J lost 3 bases, and 11 bases lay in between. Germline V gene sequence: CDR1 MNHEY, CDR2 SMNVEV (reference sequence). The CDR3 covers 14 residues. This chain's CDR3 is CASSFFDRDTEAFF. In nucleotides, the CDR3 is TGTGCCAGCAGTTTTTTCGATCGGGACACTGAAGCTTTCTTT.

This chain connects TRBV25-1 to TRBJ2-1; TRBD1 aligns across 10 bases. The CDR3 has 15 residues. V trimming: 3 bases; J trimming: 6 bases; junction bases outside the gene matches: 5. Germline V gene lookup returns CDR1 MGHDK and CDR2 SYGVNS. The DNA of the CDR3 is TGTGCCAGCAGTGAGACAGGGGGCCCGGCCAATGAGCAGTTCTTC. Amino acids: CASSETGGPANEQFF. Based on the CDR3 plus reference TRBV25-1 and TRBJ2-1, the full variable domain is EADIYQTPRYLVIGTGKKITLECSQTMGHDKMYWYQQDPGMELHLIHYSYGVNSTEKGDLSSESTVSRIRTEHFPLTLESARPSHTSQYLCASSETGGPANEQFFGPGTRLTVL.

The chain carries TRBV2 and TRBJ2-3, with D unresolved. The CDR3 is 14 residues long. Germline lookup yields CDR1 SNHLY and CDR2 FYNNEI. V lost 4 bases to trimming and J lost 0 bases, with 8 bases between them. CDR3 region: CASSATLSTDTQYF. The DNA for the CDR3 is TGTGCCAGCAGTGCTACCCTTAGCACAGATACGCAGTATTTT.

Details on this clone: The same CDR3 can be traced to other DNA sequences in this sample. This chain uses TRBV19 with TRBJ2-4; maybe TRBD2 (5 bases). Trimming shortened V by 3 bases and J by 0 bases, and 9 bases separated the two germline ends. The CDR3 has 15 residues. Germline loops: CDR1 LNHDA, CDR2 SQIVND (reference sequence). The CDR3 nucleotides are TGTGCCAGTAGTATTCCAGGACTAGCCAAAAACATTCAGTACTTC. As protein: CASSIPGLAKNIQYF.

This clone was seen a single time. The genes are TRBV5-4 and TRBJ2-1, with 10 positions matching TRBD1. J gave up 7 bases and V 4 bases, and 5 bases lay outside the gene matches. CDR3 length: 14 amino acids. Germline CDR1 is SGHNT and CDR2 is YYREEE (reference sequence). In DNA form, the CDR3 reads TGTGCCAGCAGCGGTCCGGGACAGGGGAATGAGCAGTTCTTC. Translation: CASSGPGQGNEQFF.

J is TRBJ1-3 and V is TRBV11-2, with D unresolved. Germline CDR1 SGHAT, CDR2 FQNNGV. The CDR3 consists of 14 residues. V gave up 6 bases and J gave up 0 bases, with 9 bases separating them. The CDR3 nucleotides read TGTGCCAGCAGACAACCAGCCTCTGGAAACACCATATATTTT. Translating gives CASRQPASGNTIYF.

Comments on this clone: The sample has other DNA sequences that encode this CDR3 too. This chain joins TRBV6-5 and TRBJ2-5; TRBD2 matches 7 bases. This CDR3 region has 13 residues. V lost 0 bases, J lost 5 bases, and 0 bases stayed unmatched. Germline V gene data show CDR1 as MNHEY and CDR2 as SVGAGI. The CDR3 coding sequence is TGTGCCAGCAGTTACTCCGGGGGGGAGACCCAGTACTTC. This translates into CASSYSGGETQYF.

The chain employs TRBV28 and TRBJ1-4, with 7 bases identical to TRBD1. This CDR3 comprises 15 residues. V trimming: 3 bases; J trimming: 3 bases; junction bases outside the gene matches: 4. The V gene's germline CDR1 is MDHEN and CDR2 SYDVKM. The CDR3 region has the DNA TGTGCCAGCAGTTTCAGGGGGGACCCTAATGAAAAACTGTTTTTT. The encoded protein is CASSFRGDPNEKLFF.

The chain combines TRBV5-1 with TRBJ2-7, with D unclear. CDR1 SGHRS and CDR2 YFSETQ come from the germline V gene. The CDR3 loop spans 16 amino acids. V was cut by 0 bases and J by 1 base, with 14 bases left in between. The CDR3 loop is CASSLVWPMDSYEQYF. CDR3 sequence (DNA): TGCGCCAGCAGCTTGGTTTGGCCCATGGATTCCTACGAGCAGTACTTC. Variable domain in full (rest from reference TRBV5-1 and TRBJ2-7): KAGVTQTPRYLIKTRGQQVTLSCSPISGHRSVSWYQQTPGQGLQFLFEYFSETQRNKGNFPGRFSGRQFSNSRSEMNVSTLELGDSALYLCASSLVWPMDSYEQYFGPGTRLTVT.

This chain connects TRBV2 to TRBJ1-2, with unresolved D. The CDR3 has 15 residues. Germline loops: CDR1 SNHLY, CDR2 FYNNEI. Trimming stripped 5 bases from V and 4 bases from J, with 17 bases between. The CDR3 DNA reads TGTGCCAGCAGTCCTTGGGAGGATGCCACCTATGGCTACACCTTC. Amino acid sequence: CASSPWEDATYGYTF. Looking up the rest from reference TRBV2 and TRBJ1-2 gives the full variable domain: EPEVTQTPSHQVTQMGQEVILRCVPISNHLYFYWYRQILGQKVEFLVSFYNNEISEKSEIFDDQFSVERPDGSNFTLKIRSTKLEDSAMYFCASSPWEDATYGYTFGSGTRLTVV.

On this clone: Other DNA sequences in the same sample also yield this CDR3. The gene calls are TRBV10-3 and TRBJ1-4; TRBD1 aligns across 7 bases. This CDR3 spans 15 amino acids. V lost 0 bases and J lost 3; bases outside the gene matches: 1. Germline-derived CDR1 and CDR2 are ENHRY and SYGVKD. In DNA form, the CDR3 reads TGTGCCATCAGTGAGTCGGACAGGCCTAATGAAAAACTGTTTTTT. Protein product: CAISESDRPNEKLFF.